One sample yielded the 4 T cell receptor beta chains listed below, sequenced in a study of response to subunit inactivated influenza vaccine. From the RT-PCR reads, TCRdb called clonotypes with MiXCR, one entry per CDR3 protein. The sample contains about 170,000 distinct CDR3 sequences, less than 15% of which appear only once. These data are also associated with another study on T cells expressing NK-cell markers. As that study records: Making the TCR beta cDNA relied on 5'RACE template switching with UMIs.

This specimen was CD8+ T cells sorted from PBMCs, taken approximately 12 days after vaccination. All receptors derive from a man in his forties or fifties who received an inactivated influenza vaccine.

The chain uses TRBV6-1 and TRBJ2-1, with 7 bases aligning to TRBD1. The CDR3 has 18 residues. The germline gives CDR1 MNHNS, CDR2 SASEGT. After removal of 7 bases from V and 7 bases from J, the junction contained 22 bases not matched to a gene. The CDR3 sequence is CASTTILAPGQLGNEQFF. Written as DNA, the CDR3 is TGTGCCAGCACCACTATCCTGGCCCCGGGACAGTTAGGGAATGAGCAGTTCTTC.

There are a few counts of this clonotype. This chain connects TRBV27 to TRBJ2-1; 9 bases map to TRBD2. Germline V gene data show CDR1 as MNHEY and CDR2 as SMNVEV (reference sequence). The CDR3 totals 15 residues. Germline trimming cut 2 bases from V and 6 bases from J; bases unmatched to any gene: 5. This CDR3 is CASSLGTSLPNEQFF. CDR3 sequence (DNA): TGTGCCAGCAGTTTAGGGACTAGCCTTCCCAATGAGCAGTTCTTC.

This clonotype was found a few times. The rearrangement links TRBV28 to TRBJ2-5; D unclear. V was cut by 3 bases and J by 5 bases, with 10 bases left in between. This CDR3 comprises 13 residues. Germline CDR1 is MDHEN and CDR2 is SYDVKM. The CDR3 here is CASSLVVGETQYF. CDR3 DNA sequence: TGTGCCAGCAGTTTGGTAGTGGGGGAGACCCAGTACTTC.

This clonotype was detected only a few times. The J gene is TRBJ2-3, the V gene TRBV15; tentatively, D is TRBD2 (6 bases). CDR1 is LNHNV and CDR2 is YYDKDF in the germline V gene (reference sequence). The CDR3 loop spans 17 amino acids. V lost 0 bases to trimming and J lost 0 bases, with 13 bases between them. CDR3 region: CATSRDPLAPSTDTQYF. The CDR3 DNA follows: TGTGCCACCAGCAGAGATCCCCTAGCGCCTAGCACAGATACGCAGTATTTT.